This TCR beta chain was identified in a study of early stage breast cancer tumors. Overall study results and limits: Unsorted bulk genomic DNA sequencing lacked pairing and functional marker data. Enriched TCRB sequences shared across patients were mostly commonly generated sequences.

Blood replicates held 0.5 ug DNA, tumor or normal breast approximately 1.5 ug, two each. Libraries were prepared by immunoSEQ multiplex PCR; TCRdb keeps only in-frame clonotypes and omits some of them. The table includes 45,000 to 60,000 clones, around 90% detected once. The CDR3 is 19 residues long. CDR1 is LGHNA and CDR2 is YNFKEQ in the germline V gene. The trim removed 2 bases at V and 4 bases at J, leaving 18 bases unmatched. As for this clone: What it recognizes is unknown.

The specimen was blood. This TCR was recovered from a person between 65 and 79 years old with breast cancer. This rearrangement joins TRBV4-2 to TRBJ1-2; TRBD1 matches at 8 bases. The CDR3 nucleotides are TGTGCCAGCAGCCAATATACCAACCCTCAGGGGGCACGGGGCTATGGCTACACCTTC. Translation: CASSQYTNPQGARGYGYTF.